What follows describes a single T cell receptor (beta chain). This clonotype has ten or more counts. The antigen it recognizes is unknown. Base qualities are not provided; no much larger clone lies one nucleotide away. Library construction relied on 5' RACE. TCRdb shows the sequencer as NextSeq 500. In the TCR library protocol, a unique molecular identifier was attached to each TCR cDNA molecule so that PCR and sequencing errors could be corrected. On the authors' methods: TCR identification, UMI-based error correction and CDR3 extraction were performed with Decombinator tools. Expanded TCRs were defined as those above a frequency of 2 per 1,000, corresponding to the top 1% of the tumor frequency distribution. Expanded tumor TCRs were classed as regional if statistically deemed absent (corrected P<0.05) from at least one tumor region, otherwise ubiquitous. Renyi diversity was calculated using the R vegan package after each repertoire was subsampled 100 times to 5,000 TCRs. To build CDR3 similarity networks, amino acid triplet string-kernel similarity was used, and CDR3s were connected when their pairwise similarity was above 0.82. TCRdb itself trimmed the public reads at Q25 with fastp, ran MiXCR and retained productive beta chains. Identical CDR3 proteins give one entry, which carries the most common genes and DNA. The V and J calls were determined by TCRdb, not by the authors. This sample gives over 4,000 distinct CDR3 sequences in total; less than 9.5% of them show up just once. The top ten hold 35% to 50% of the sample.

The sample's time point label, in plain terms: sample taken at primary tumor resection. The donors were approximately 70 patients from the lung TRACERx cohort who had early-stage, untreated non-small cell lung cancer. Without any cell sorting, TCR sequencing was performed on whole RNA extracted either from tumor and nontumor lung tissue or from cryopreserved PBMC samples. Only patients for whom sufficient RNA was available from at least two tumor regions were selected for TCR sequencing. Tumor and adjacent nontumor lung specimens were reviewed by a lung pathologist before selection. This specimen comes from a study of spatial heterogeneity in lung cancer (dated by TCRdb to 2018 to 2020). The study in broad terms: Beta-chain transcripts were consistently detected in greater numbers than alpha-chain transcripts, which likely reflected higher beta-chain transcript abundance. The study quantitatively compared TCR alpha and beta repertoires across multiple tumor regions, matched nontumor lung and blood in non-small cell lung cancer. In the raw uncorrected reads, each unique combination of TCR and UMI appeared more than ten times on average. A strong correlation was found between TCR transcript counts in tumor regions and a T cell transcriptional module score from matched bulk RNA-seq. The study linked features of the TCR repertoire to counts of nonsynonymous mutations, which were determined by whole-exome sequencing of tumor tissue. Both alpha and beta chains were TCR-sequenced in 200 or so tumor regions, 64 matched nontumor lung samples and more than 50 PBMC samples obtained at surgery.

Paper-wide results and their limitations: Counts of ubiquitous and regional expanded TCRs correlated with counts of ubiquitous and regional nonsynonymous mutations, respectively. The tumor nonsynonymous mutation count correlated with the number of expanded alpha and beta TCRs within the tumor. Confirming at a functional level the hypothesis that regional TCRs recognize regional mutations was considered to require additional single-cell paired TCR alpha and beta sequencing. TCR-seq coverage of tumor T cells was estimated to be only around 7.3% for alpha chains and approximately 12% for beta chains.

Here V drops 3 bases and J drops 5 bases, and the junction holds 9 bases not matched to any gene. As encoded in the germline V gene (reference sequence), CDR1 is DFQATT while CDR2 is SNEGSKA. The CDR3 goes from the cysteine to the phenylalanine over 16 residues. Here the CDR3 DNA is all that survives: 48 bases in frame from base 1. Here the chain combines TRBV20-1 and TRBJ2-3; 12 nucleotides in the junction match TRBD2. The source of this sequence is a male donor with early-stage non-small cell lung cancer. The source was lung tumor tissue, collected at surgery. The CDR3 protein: CSASDPSGGAGDTQYF. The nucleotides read TGCAGTGCTAGCGATCCTAGCGGGGGGGCCGGAGATACGCAGTATTTT.